These T cell receptor beta chains were read from a single sample in a study of T cell responses to AZD1222 COVID-19 vaccine. Assay: immunoSEQ multiplex PCR; the TCRdb copy retains only in-frame clones and omits some. Of under 150,000 clones in the sample, around 88% are singletons; the top ten hold around 15%. The sequenced sample was peripheral blood, obtained on day 0 of AZD1222 vaccination. Receptors originate from an adult in good health. CDR3s include the opening cysteine and the closing phenylalanine or tryptophan. Fields, in order: clone size, J gene, V gene, D gene, CDR3 DNA, CDR3 protein. The D gene is left open where the match is weak. The size entry is marked missing in some rows and otherwise reads once, few, many or a size class.

clone_size: .
j_call: TRBJ1-4
v_call: TRBV19
d_call: .
cdr3_nt: TGTGCCAGTAGTATACCCAGCCAGGGGAGTGAAAAACTGTTTTTT
cdr3_aa: CASSIPSQGSEKLFF

clone_size: .
j_call: TRBJ1-1
v_call: TRBV6-2/TRBV6-3
d_call: .
cdr3_nt: TGTGCCAGCAGTTACTCCTACACTGAAGCTTTCTTT
cdr3_aa: CASSYSYTEAFF

clone_size: .
j_call: TRBJ1-4
v_call: TRBV9
d_call: TRBD1
cdr3_nt: TGTGCCAGCAGCGGAGGGACAGTTGAAAAACTGTTTTTT
cdr3_aa: CASSGGTVEKLFF

clone_size: .
j_call: TRBJ1-4
v_call: TRBV28
d_call: .
cdr3_nt: TGTGCCAGTGGACAGCATAATGAAAAACTGTTTTTT
cdr3_aa: CASGQHNEKLFF

clone_size: .
j_call: TRBJ1-1
v_call: TRBV19
d_call: .
cdr3_nt: TGTGCCGGACGCCGCCCGGGTTGGAGCACTGAAGCTTTCTTT
cdr3_aa: CAGRRPGWSTEAFF

clone_size: .
j_call: TRBJ2-4
v_call: TRBV12-3/TRBV12-4
d_call: .
cdr3_nt: TGTGCCAGCAGTTTAGGAAGCATTCAGTACTTC
cdr3_aa: CASSLGSIQYF

clone_size: .
j_call: TRBJ1-1
v_call: TRBV5-5
d_call: .
cdr3_nt: TGTGCCAGCAGCCGCCTGGGGGGCGGGTACACTGAAGCTTTCTTT
cdr3_aa: CASSRLGGGYTEAFF

clone_size: .
j_call: TRBJ2-2
v_call: TRBV9
d_call: TRBD2
cdr3_nt: TGTGCCAGCAGCGTAGACGGCGGGGGGAACACCGGGGAGCTGTTTTTT
cdr3_aa: CASSVDGGGNTGELFF

clone_size: .
j_call: TRBJ2-3
v_call: TRBV11-2
d_call: TRBD2
cdr3_nt: TGTGCCAGCAGCTTCGGACTAGCGGGGGCGAGGACAGATACGCAGTATTTT
cdr3_aa: CASSFGLAGARTDTQYF

clone_size: .
j_call: TRBJ1-1
v_call: TRBV19
d_call: TRBD1
cdr3_nt: TGTGCCAGTAGTAGGCAGGGGGGTACTGAAGCTTTCTTT
cdr3_aa: CASSRQGGTEAFF

clone_size: .
j_call: TRBJ1-4
v_call: TRBV5-1
d_call: TRBD1
cdr3_nt: TGCGCCAGCAGCCCCGGACAGGGGGATGAAAAACTGTTTTTT
cdr3_aa: CASSPGQGDEKLFF

clone_size: .
j_call: TRBJ2-1
v_call: TRBV4-1
d_call: TRBD2
cdr3_nt: TGCGCCAGCAGCCAAGTAGCGGGGGGTAGCAATGAGCAGTTCTTC
cdr3_aa: CASSQVAGGSNEQFF

clone_size: .
j_call: TRBJ1-3
v_call: TRBV12-5
d_call: .
cdr3_nt: TGTGCTAGTGGTTTGGTAATCGGGAGCTCTGGAAACACCATATATTTT
cdr3_aa: CASGLVIGSSGNTIYF

clone_size: once
j_call: TRBJ1-1
v_call: TRBV5-8
d_call: .
cdr3_nt: TGTGCCAGCAGCTTCCGAGGGCTAGGGACTGAAGCTTTCTTT
cdr3_aa: CASSFRGLGTEAFF

clone_size: .
j_call: TRBJ1-6
v_call: TRBV4-1
d_call: .
cdr3_nt: TGCGCCAGCAGCCAAAACGGACATGGCCTTCGGGGATCACCCCTCCACTTT
cdr3_aa: CASSQNGHGLRGSPLHF

clone_size: .
j_call: TRBJ2-1
v_call: TRBV6-5
d_call: .
cdr3_nt: TGTGCCAGCAGTTGGGGGAGCACGGGGAAAAATGAGCAGTTCTTC
cdr3_aa: CASSWGSTGKNEQFF

clone_size: .
j_call: TRBJ2-5
v_call: TRBV11-2
d_call: TRBD1
cdr3_nt: TGTGCCAGCAGCTTAGGGGTGACAGGGGGCTCGTGGGAGACCCAGTACTTC
cdr3_aa: CASSLGVTGGSWETQYF

clone_size: .
j_call: TRBJ2-3
v_call: TRBV4-2
d_call: TRBD2
cdr3_nt: TGTGCCAGCAGCCAACTATCTAGCGGGGGCACAGATACGCAGTATTTT
cdr3_aa: CASSQLSSGGTDTQYF

clone_size: .
j_call: TRBJ1-2
v_call: TRBV25-1
d_call: .
cdr3_nt: TGTGCCAGCGGAGGGGAATTCTCCGGTGGCTACACCTTC
cdr3_aa: CASGGEFSGGYTF

clone_size: .
j_call: TRBJ1-4
v_call: TRBV9
d_call: .
cdr3_nt: TGTGCCAGCAGCGTAGACGGGAATAATGAAAAACTGTTTTTT
cdr3_aa: CASSVDGNNEKLFF

clone_size: .
j_call: TRBJ1-2
v_call: TRBV5-1
d_call: .
cdr3_nt: TGCGCCAGCAGCTTGGGGGCATCTTCGGATGGCTACACCTTC
cdr3_aa: CASSLGASSDGYTF

clone_size: .
j_call: TRBJ1-4
v_call: TRBV19
d_call: .
cdr3_nt: TGTGCCAGTAGTATAAATTGGGACGGCTATTGGCGGGAAAAACTGTTTTTT
cdr3_aa: CASSINWDGYWREKLFF